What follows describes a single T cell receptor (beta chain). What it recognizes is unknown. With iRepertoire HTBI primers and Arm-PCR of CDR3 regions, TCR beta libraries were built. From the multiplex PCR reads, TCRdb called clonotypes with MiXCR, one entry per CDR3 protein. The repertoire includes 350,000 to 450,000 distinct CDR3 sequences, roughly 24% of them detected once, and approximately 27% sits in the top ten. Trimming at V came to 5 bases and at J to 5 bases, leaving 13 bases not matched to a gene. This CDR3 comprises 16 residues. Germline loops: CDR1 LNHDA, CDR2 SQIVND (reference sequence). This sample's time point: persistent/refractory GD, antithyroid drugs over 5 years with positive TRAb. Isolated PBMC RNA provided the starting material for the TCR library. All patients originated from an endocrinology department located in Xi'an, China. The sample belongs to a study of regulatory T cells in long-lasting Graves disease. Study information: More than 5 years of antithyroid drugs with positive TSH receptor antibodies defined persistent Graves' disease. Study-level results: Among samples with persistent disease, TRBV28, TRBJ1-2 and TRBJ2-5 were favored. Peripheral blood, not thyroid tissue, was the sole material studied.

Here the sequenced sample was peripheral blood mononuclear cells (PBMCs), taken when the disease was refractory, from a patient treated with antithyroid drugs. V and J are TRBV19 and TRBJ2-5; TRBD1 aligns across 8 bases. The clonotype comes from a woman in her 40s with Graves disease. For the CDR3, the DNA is TGTGCCAGTAGTCCCCGGACAGGGAGTGATTGGGAGACCCAGTACTTC. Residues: CASSPRTGSDWETQYF.